Sequencing of this T cell receptor (beta chain) was carried out in a study of OX40 agonist ivuxolimab in advanced cancers. Whole-study findings and limits: Averaging showed that CD8+ T cells had more expanded clones than CD4+ did. The study did not work out the antigen specificity of the expanded peripheral T cells.

CDR1 KGHSH and CDR2 LQKENI come from the germline V gene. This CDR3 spans 13 amino acids. The V and J ends lost 6 bases and 3 bases respectively, with 11 bases between them. Anyone with autoimmune disease history or systemic immunosuppression was excluded. The sampling schedule covered blood at baseline, cycle 4 day 1, and cycle 7 day 1. Details on this clone: Its antigen is currently unknown.

Measured with immunoSEQ multiplex PCR; TCRdb has only the in-frame clones, and not every one. Counted here are 55,000 to 70,000 clones, roughly four fifths occurring once; the ten biggest clones make up roughly 1.4%. The TCR was taken from an adult with an advanced solid tumor such as melanoma, head and neck, liver or kidney cancer. The chain is built from TRBV18 and TRBJ2-5, with D possibly being TRBD2 (5 bases). The starting material was CD4+ or CD8+ T cells sorted from blood, obtained in a trial of the OX40 agonist ivuxolimab. The CDR3 loop reads CASSRRGEETQYF. In DNA form, the CDR3 reads TGTGCCAGCTCCCGCCGGGGAGAAGAGACCCAGTACTTC.